The source of this TCR beta chain is a study of T cell responses to AZD1222 COVID-19 vaccine. Broader study findings: Only 5 or 6 people who got AZD1222 tested seropositive at baseline. There were mostly white British donors and more females than males, and clonal diversity was possibly underestimated.

The count of this clone is one. Its specificity is not known. Method: immunoSEQ multiplex PCR; TCRdb's copy keeps in-frame clones and lacks some. The data contain some 130,000 clones, about 94% of them seen just once; the ten biggest clones take up about 5%. CDR1 and CDR2 from the germline V gene are SGHAT and FQNNGV. This CDR3 is built from 13 residues. V lost 0 bases and J lost 1, with 1 base in between. This clonotype originated in an adult in good health. The V gene is TRBV11-2, the J gene TRBJ1-5; no reliable D call. Sequenced material: peripheral blood, taken on day 0 of AZD1222 vaccination. The CDR3 nucleotides are TGTGCCAGCAGCTTAGACAGCAATCAGCCCCAGCATTTT. It is translated as CASSLDSNQPQHF.